Presented here are 7 T cell receptor beta chains from one specimen sequenced in a study of T cell responses to AZD1222 COVID-19 vaccine. TCRdb's table, derived via immunoSEQ multiplex PCR, lists solely in-frame clones and lacks some. The sample has about 81,000 clones, approximately 90% seen once. The material sequenced was peripheral blood, taken 28 days after the second AZD1222 dose. These receptor sequences come from an adult who received the AZD1222 COVID-19 vaccine.

This chain uses TRBV5-4 with TRBJ2-7, with D possibly TRBD2 on 6 matching bases. The CDR3 is made up of 13 amino acids. From germline, CDR1 is SGHNT and CDR2 YYREEE (reference sequence). V lost 0 bases, J lost 6 bases, and 10 bases lay in between. CDR3 amino acids: CASSLGGDAEQYF. DNA for the CDR3: TGTGCCAGCAGCTTGGGGGGGGACGCCGAGCAGTACTTC.

The CDR3 region has the DNA TGCGCCAGCAGCCCCTCGGGGGACGGGAACACTGAAGCTTTCTTT. Its translation: CASSPSGDGNTEAFF. This rearrangement joins TRBV4-3 to TRBJ1-1; maybe TRBD1 (5 bases). Germline V lookup: CDR1 LGHNA, CDR2 YSLEER. Trimming took 4 bases from V and 1 from J, leaving 13 bases between them. This CDR3 region has 15 residues.

The gene calls are TRBV5-1 and TRBJ2-7, with 12 nucleotides matching TRBD2. This CDR3 is built from 18 residues. CDR1 and CDR2 (germline): SGHRS, YFSETQ. V shed 4 bases, J shed 4 bases, and the junction held 15 bases outside the gene matches. CDR3 DNA: TGCGCCAGCAGCCTCCGACTAGCGGGAGCAAGCGAGTGGTACGAGCAGTACTTC. Amino acid sequence: CASSLRLAGASEWYEQYF. Full variable domain (outside the CDR3, taken from reference TRBV5-1 and TRBJ2-7): KAGVTQTPRYLIKTRGQQVTLSCSPISGHRSVSWYQQTPGQGLQFLFEYFSETQRNKGNFPGRFSGRQFSNSRSEMNVSTLELGDSALYLCASSLRLAGASEWYEQYFGPGTRLTVT.

This clone appeared a single time. The rearrangement uses TRBV12-2 and TRBJ2-7; TRBD2 is the table's D call, not checked against the DNA. TRBV12-2 is reported as a pseudogene. CDR3 length equals 16 residues. CDR3 residues: CASRLNSRRSSYEQYF. CDR3 bases: TGTGCAAGTCGCTTAAATTCGCGGAGGAGCTCCTACGAGCAGTACTTC.

The chain carries TRBV7-3 and TRBJ2-3, with D unresolved. Germline V gene data show CDR1 as SGHTA and CDR2 as FQGTGA. V lost 5 bases and J lost 4, with 13 bases in between. The CDR3 contains 14 residues. The CDR3 region is CASSPQPSPDTQYF. CDR3 in DNA: TGTGCCAGCAGCCCCCAGCCATCCCCAGATACGCAGTATTTT.

This rearrangement joins TRBV28 to TRBJ1-2; 8 bases are a match to TRBD1. Germline V gene data show CDR1 as MDHEN and CDR2 as SYDVKM. The CDR3 runs 15 residues. Trimming took 5 bases from V and 4 from J; bases not matched to a gene: 9. CDR3: CASSAKPTGAYGYTF. For the CDR3, the DNA is TGTGCCAGCAGTGCAAAACCGACAGGGGCCTATGGCTACACCTTC.

J is TRBJ2-2 and V is TRBV19, with D uncertain. CDR3 length: 12 residues. Germline assignment: CDR1 LNHDA and CDR2 SQIVND (reference sequence). V shed 10 bases and J shed 4 bases, with 10 bases lying between them. The CDR3 DNA reads TGTGCCACTGTGTTGGGCACCGGGGAGCTGTTTTTT. This encodes CATVLGTGELFF.